This TCR beta chain was retrieved from a study of shared clonotypes between healthy human individuals. Regarding the study as a whole: Owing to a small donor count, the genetic and exposure-history diversity represented was limited.

Comment on this clone: The target antigen is unknown.

All the donors were Caucasian adults who lived in Nashville, Tennessee. In the sorted-subset replicate PCRs, 200 ng DNA, tens of thousands of T cell genomes, was used. Sequencing was performed with immunoSEQ multiplex PCR; in TCRdb, only in-frame clones are kept and a portion is missing. The sample lists some 2.3 million clones; more than 85% were seen once. V was pared by 3 bases and J by 2 bases, with 4 bases of the junction left unmatched. The V gene's germline CDR1 is KGHSH and CDR2 LQKENI. The CDR3 sequence is 15 residues long. The V call is TRBV18, the J call TRBJ2-1; TRBD1 aligns across 7 bases. Sequenced material: naive CD4+ T cells from PBMCs. The subset denotes: CD45RA+ positively selected. The origin of this receptor is a man aged 18 to 30 in good health. Some clones in this sample may be carry-over from other donors' samples. CDR3 amino acids: CASSPGTVTYNEQFF. Written as DNA, the CDR3 is TGTGCCAGCTCACCCGGGACAGTGACCTACAATGAGCAGTTCTTC.